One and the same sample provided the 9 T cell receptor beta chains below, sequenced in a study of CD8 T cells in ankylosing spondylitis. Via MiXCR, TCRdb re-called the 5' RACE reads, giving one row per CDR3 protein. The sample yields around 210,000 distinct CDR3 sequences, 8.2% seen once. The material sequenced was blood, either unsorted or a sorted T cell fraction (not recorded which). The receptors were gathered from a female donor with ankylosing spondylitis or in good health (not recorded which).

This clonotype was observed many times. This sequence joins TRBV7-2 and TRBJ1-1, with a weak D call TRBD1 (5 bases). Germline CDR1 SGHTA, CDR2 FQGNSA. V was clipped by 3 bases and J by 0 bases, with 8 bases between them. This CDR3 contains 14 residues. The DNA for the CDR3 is TGTGCCAGCAGCTTGGGGGTCTTGAACACTGAAGCTTTCTTT. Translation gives CASSLGVLNTEAFF.

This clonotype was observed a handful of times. The CDR3 sequence: CASSPLGQRITTNEKLFF. For the CDR3, the DNA is TGTGCCAGCTCACCACTGGGACAACGGATTACAACTAATGAAAAACTGTTTTTT. V gene TRBV18 combines with J gene TRBJ1-4; the D gene is possibly TRBD1 (6 bases). The ends were cut back, 1 base at V and 0 bases at J, with 15 bases in the middle. Germline V gives CDR1 KGHSH, CDR2 LQKENI. The CDR3 runs to 18 residues.

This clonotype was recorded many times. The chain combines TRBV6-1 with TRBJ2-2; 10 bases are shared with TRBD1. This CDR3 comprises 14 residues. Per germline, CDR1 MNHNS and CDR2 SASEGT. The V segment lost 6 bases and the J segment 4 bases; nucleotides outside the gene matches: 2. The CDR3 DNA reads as TGTGCCAGCAGCCGACAGGGGGCCACCGGGGAGCTGTTTTTT. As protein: CASSRQGATGELFF.

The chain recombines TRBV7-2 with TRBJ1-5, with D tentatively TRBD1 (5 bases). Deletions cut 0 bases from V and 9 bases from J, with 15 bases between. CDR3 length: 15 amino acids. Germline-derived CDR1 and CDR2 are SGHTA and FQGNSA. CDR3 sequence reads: CASSLAQGFDRPQHF. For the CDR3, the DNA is TGTGCCAGCAGCTTAGCCCAGGGTTTTGATCGGCCCCAGCATTTT.

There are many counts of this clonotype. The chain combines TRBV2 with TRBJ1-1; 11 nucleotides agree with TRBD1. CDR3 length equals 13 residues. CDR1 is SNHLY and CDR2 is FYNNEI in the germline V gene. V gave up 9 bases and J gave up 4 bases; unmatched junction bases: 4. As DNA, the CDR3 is TGTGCCAGTAGGGACAGGGGGATCACTGAAGCTTTCTTT. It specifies CASRDRGITEAFF.

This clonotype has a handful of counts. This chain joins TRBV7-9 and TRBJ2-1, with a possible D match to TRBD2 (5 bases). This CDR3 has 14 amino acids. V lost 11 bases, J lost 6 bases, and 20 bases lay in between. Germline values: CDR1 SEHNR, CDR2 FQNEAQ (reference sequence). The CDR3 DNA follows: TGTGCCGGGATTACCCTGGGAGACGCCAATGAGCAGTTCTTC. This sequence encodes CAGITLGDANEQFF.

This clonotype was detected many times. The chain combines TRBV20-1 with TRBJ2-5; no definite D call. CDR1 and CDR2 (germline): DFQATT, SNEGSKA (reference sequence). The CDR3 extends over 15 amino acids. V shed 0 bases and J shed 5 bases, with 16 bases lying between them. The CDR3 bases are TGCAGTGCTAGAGATTTGTCGTCGGGCGGCGAGACCCAGTACTTC. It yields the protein CSARDLSSGGETQYF.

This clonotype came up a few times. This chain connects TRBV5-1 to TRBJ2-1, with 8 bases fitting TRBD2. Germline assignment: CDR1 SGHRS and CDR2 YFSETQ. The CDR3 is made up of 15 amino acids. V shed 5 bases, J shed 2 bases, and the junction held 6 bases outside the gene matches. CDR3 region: CASRPTSGTYNEQFF. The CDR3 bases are TGCGCCAGCAGGCCCACTAGCGGAACCTACAATGAGCAGTTCTTC.

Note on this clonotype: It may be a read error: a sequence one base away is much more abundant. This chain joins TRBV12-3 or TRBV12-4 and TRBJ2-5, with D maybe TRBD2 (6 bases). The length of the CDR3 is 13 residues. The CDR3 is CASSLGPAGTQCF. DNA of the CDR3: TGTGCCAGCAGTTTAGGACCTGCGGGGACCCAGTGCTTC.